This T cell receptor beta chain originates from a study of T-cell reconstitution after alpha-beta-depleted transplantation in children. Remarks on this clonotype: Its antigen is still unknown.

Molecular barcoding with unique molecular identifiers was used for the TCRbeta library. TCRdb fed the PCR reads into MiXCR, producing one record per CDR3 protein. This sample has 250,000 to 300,000 distinct CDR3 sequences; 6.5% to 9% occur once, and the top ten carry over 7.5%. The study's findings and limits: At the one-year point after transplant, T-cell counts and TCRbeta diversity were found to come mostly from T cells that had been newly produced. Two months or so post-transplant, alpha-beta T cells reportedly derived from several hundred expanded graft clones.

Here the sequenced sample was peripheral blood, taken 360 days after TCRalphabeta/CD19-depleted stem cell transplant. This receptor was obtained from a female patient between 2 and 15 years old who had a stem cell transplant for Fanconi anemia, so the T cells may come from the graft donor.

The CDR3 loop is CASRGTVRVTEAFF. CDR3 bases: TGTGCCAGCAGGGGGACAGTTCGGGTGACTGAAGCTTTCTTT. The chain couples TRBV27 to TRBJ1-1; TRBD1 matches at 7 bases. Germline lookup yields CDR1 MNHEY and CDR2 SMNVEV (reference sequence). The ends lost 6 bases at V and 5 bases at J; junction bases unmatched: 9. The CDR3 has 14 amino acids.